This is a list of T cell receptor beta chains from one sample in a study of blood T cell repertoires in COVID-19. TCRdb's table, derived via immunoSEQ multiplex PCR, lists solely in-frame clones and lacks some. The data hold about 76,000 clones, with 80% to 90% observed a single time. The source material was peripheral blood. These receptors were collected from a man in his 60s with COVID-19, enrolled during active disease. Both conserved end residues are part of each CDR3. D genes are given only for firm matches. Size is omitted from some rows. Given values are once, few, many or a class for expanded clones.

>.|TRBD1|TRBJ1-1|TRBV11-2
CASSFSGTGGTEAFF
TGTGCCAGCAGCTTCTCCGGGACAGGGGGCACTGAAGCTTTCTTT
>.|TRBD2|TRBJ2-3|TRBV10-1
CASSRRTSGGLTDTQYF
TGCGCCAGCAGTCGCCGGACTAGCGGAGGACTCACAGATACGCAGTATTTT
>.|TRBD1|TRBJ1-6|TRBV28
CASMTGYSDSPLHF
TGTGCCAGCATGACAGGGTATAGTGATTCACCCCTCCACTTT
>once|TRBD1|TRBJ1-1|TRBV28
CASTRTGMNTEAFF
TGTGCCAGCACCAGGACAGGAATGAACACTGAAGCTTTCTTT
>.|.|TRBJ1-2|TRBV12-3/TRBV12-4
CASSFENYGYTF
TGTGCCAGCAGTTTCGAGAACTATGGCTACACCTTC
>few|.|TRBJ2-3|TRBV2
CASSPRTGTDTQYF
TGTGCCAGCAGTCCCCGGACAGGCACAGATACGCAGTATTTT
>.|.|TRBJ2-2|TRBV24-1
CATIWAYTYTGELFF
TGTGCCACCATTTGGGCTTACACCTACACCGGGGAGCTGTTTTTT
>.|.|TRBJ2-7|TRBV6-6
CASSYDRGANYEQYF
TGTGCCAGCAGTTACGATCGGGGGGCCAACTACGAGCAGTACTTC
>.|TRBD2|TRBJ2-2|TRBV5-3
CARSHSPIAGGPPGELFF
TGTGCCAGAAGCCATTCCCCAATAGCGGGAGGGCCGCCCGGGGAGCTGTTTTTT
>few|TRBD1|TRBJ2-2|TRBV7-6
CASSSFGTGAGELFF
TGTGCCAGCAGCTCCTTCGGGACAGGGGCCGGGGAGCTGTTTTTT
>.|TRBD1|TRBJ1-2|TRBV19
CASRQGHGYTF
TGTGCCAGCCGACAGGGGCATGGCTACACCTTC
>.|TRBD2|TRBJ2-3|TRBV20-1
CSAIELAGVADTQYF
TGCAGTGCTATTGAACTAGCGGGAGTCGCAGATACGCAGTATTTT
>.|.|TRBJ2-5|TRBV5-4
CASSLDLAQETQYF
TGTGCCAGCAGCTTGGACCTAGCCCAAGAGACCCAGTACTTC
>once|TRBD1|TRBJ1-5|TRBV27
CASSRDRGQNQPQHF
TGTGCCAGCAGCCGGGACAGGGGTCAAAATCAGCCCCAGCATTTT
>.|.|TRBJ2-3|TRBV15
CATSRGDFPGTQYF
TGTGCCACCAGCAGAGGGGACTTCCCCGGTACGCAGTATTTT
>.|TRBD2|TRBJ2-6|TRBV9
CASSVAPAGGAGANVLTF
TGTGCCAGCAGCGTAGCCCCAGCGGGAGGAGCTGGGGCCAACGTCCTGACTTTC
>.|TRBD2|TRBJ2-1|TRBV5-1
CASSWDRDYAYNEQFF
TGCGCCAGCAGCTGGGACCGGGACTACGCCTACAATGAGCAGTTCTTC
>.|.|TRBJ1-1|TRBV7-9
CASSPRGQSLGTTEAFF
TGTGCCAGCAGCCCTAGGGGTCAGTCTCTGGGAACCACTGAAGCTTTCTTT
>once|TRBD1|TRBJ2-1|TRBV2
CASSDLGQGNINEQFF
TGTGCCAGCAGTGACTTGGGACAGGGGAATATTAATGAGCAGTTCTTC
>.|TRBD1|TRBJ1-1|TRBV6-5
CASTSLGGRASAFF
TGTGCCAGCACCTCCCTAGGGGGCCGGGCCTCAGCTTTCTTT
>.|.|TRBJ1-1|TRBV20-1
CSASLLREGTF
TGCAGTGCTAGCCTTCTAAGAGAGGGAACATTT
>.|.|TRBJ2-2|TRBV19
CASGRDATGELFF
TGTGCCAGTGGCAGGGATGCCACCGGGGAGCTGTTTTTT
>.|.|TRBJ1-2|TRBV24-1
CATSDAGAFGYTF
TGTGCCACCAGTGATGCAGGGGCCTTTGGCTACACCTTC
>.|TRBD1|TRBJ2-5|TRBV30
CAWTPPGTEQETQYF
TGTGCCTGGACCCCCCCCGGGACAGAACAAGAGACCCAGTACTTC
>.|.|TRBJ2-6|TRBV15
CATSLASGANVLTF
TGTGCCACCAGCCTAGCTAGTGGGGCCAACGTCCTGACTTTC
>.|TRBD1|TRBJ1-4|TRBV18
CASSPTGDEKLFF
TGTGCCAGCTCACCCACAGGGGATGAAAAACTGTTTTTT
>.|.|TRBJ1-3|TRBV9
CASSGRESWDTIYF
TGTGCCAGCAGCGGTCGGGAGAGCTGGGACACCATATATTTT
>.|.|TRBJ2-7|TRBV9
CASSTSSGGEQYF
TGTGCCAGCAGCACCTCATCCGGCGGCGAGCAGTACTTC
>once|.|TRBJ2-3|TRBV3-1/TRBV3-2
CASSPLRADTQYF
TGTGCCAGCAGCCCCCTGAGGGCAGATACGCAGTATTTT
>.|.|TRBJ1-1|TRBV29-1
CSVGRGGFAEAFF
TGCAGCGTGGGACGGGGGGGATTTGCTGAAGCTTTCTTT
>.|TRBD1|TRBJ2-7|TRBV11-1
CASSFRTGVAYEQYF
TGTGCCAGCAGCTTCCGGACAGGGGTGGCCTACGAGCAGTACTTC
>.|TRBD1|TRBJ2-3|TRBV12-3/TRBV12-4
CASRPGGVDTQYF
TGTGCCAGCAGGCCAGGGGGCGTAGATACGCAGTATTTT
>few|TRBD1|TRBJ1-2|TRBV29-1
CSVSQGPYGYTF
TGCAGCGTTTCACAGGGGCCCTATGGCTACACCTTC
>.|.|TRBJ2-3|TRBV24-1
CATSIQGTDTQYF
TGTGCCACCAGTATACAGGGAACAGATACGCAGTATTTT
>once|.|TRBJ2-5|TRBV5-1
CASSLGSLAGETQYF
TGCGCCAGCAGCTTGGGTAGTCTTGCAGGGGAGACCCAGTACTTC
>.|TRBD2|TRBJ2-3|TRBV11-3
CASSLGGTSDANTDTQYF
TGTGCCAGCAGCTTAGGTGGGACTAGCGATGCCAACACAGATACGCAGTATTTT
>.|.|TRBJ2-3|TRBV7-2
CASSLGGSQYF
TGTGCCAGCAGCTTAGGGGGCTCGCAGTATTTT
>few|TRBD2|TRBJ2-1|TRBV27
CASSFRPSGGAEQFF
TGTGCCAGCAGTTTTCGCCCTAGCGGGGGGGCTGAGCAGTTCTTC
>few|TRBD1|TRBJ1-2|TRBV25-1
CASSEWGRQGSYGYTF
TGTGCCAGCAGTGAATGGGGCCGACAGGGGAGCTATGGCTACACCTTC
>.|TRBD1|TRBJ2-7|TRBV4-1
CASSLVTGDEQYF
TGCGCCAGCAGCCTAGTGACAGGGGACGAGCAGTACTTC
>once|.|TRBJ2-2|TRBV5-1
CASSSPGLINTGELFF
TGCGCCAGCAGCTCTCCGGGACTGATTAACACCGGGGAGCTGTTTTTT
>.|.|TRBJ2-7|TRBV18
CASSRGWQGQTSYEQYF
TGTGCCAGCTCACGGGGTTGGCAGGGCCAGACCTCCTACGAGCAGTACTTC
>.|TRBD1|TRBJ2-7|TRBV4-1
CASSQDDRGTYEQYF
TGCGCCAGCAGCCAAGATGACAGGGGCACCTACGAGCAGTACTTC
>.|.|TRBJ1-1|TRBV6-1
CASSEQGTEAFF
TGTGCCAGCAGTGAACAGGGGACTGAAGCTTTCTTT
>.|TRBD1|TRBJ1-2|TRBV5-1
CASSPGGADYGYTF
TGCGCCAGCAGCCCAGGGGGCGCGGACTATGGCTACACCTTC
>.|TRBD2|TRBJ2-1|TRBV6-8
CASSYSERELLEQFF
TGTGCCAGCAGTTACTCGGAGCGGGAGCTGCTTGAGCAGTTCTTC
>.|.|TRBJ1-4|TRBV7-2
CASSYHRVGGEKLFF
TGTGCCAGCAGCTACCACAGGGTAGGGGGTGAAAAACTGTTTTTT
>.|.|TRBJ2-2|TRBV11-2
CASSPRDFNTGELFF
TGTGCCAGCAGCCCTCGGGACTTTAACACCGGGGAGCTGTTTTTT
>.|.|TRBJ1-5|TRBV12-3/TRBV12-4
CASSSGRNQPQHF
TGTGCCAGCAGTTCGGGTCGGAATCAGCCCCAGCATTTT
>.|TRBD2|TRBJ2-3|TRBV10-2
CASSGIAGVRTDTQYF
TGCGCCAGCAGTGGCATAGCGGGAGTGAGAACAGATACGCAGTATTTT
>.|.|TRBJ2-7|TRBV14
CASSPDSSSYEQYF
TGTGCCAGCAGCCCGGACAGTAGCTCCTACGAGCAGTACTTC
>.|.|TRBJ2-7|TRBV5-6
CASSLKGGRYEQYF
TGTGCCAGCAGCTTGAAAGGAGGAAGGTACGAGCAGTACTTC
>.|.|TRBJ2-1|TRBV5-1
CASSGGDSYNEQFF
TGCGCCAGCAGCGGCGGTGACTCCTACAATGAGCAGTTCTTC
>.|.|TRBJ2-1|TRBV6-5
CASRTTVSSYNEQFF
TGTGCCAGCAGGACAACAGTTAGCTCCTACAATGAGCAGTTCTTC
>.|TRBD1|TRBJ1-2|TRBV10-3
CAIRQGNYGYTF
TGTGCAATTCGACAGGGGAACTATGGCTACACCTTC
>.|.|TRBJ1-2|TRBV6-5
CASSYRGGVDYGYTF
TGTGCCAGCAGTTACCGAGGGGGGGTTGACTATGGCTACACCTTC
>.|TRBD2|TRBJ2-2|TRBV10-3
CAIRILTSGSPANTGELFF
TGTGCCATCAGGATACTGACTAGCGGGAGTCCCGCGAACACCGGGGAGCTGTTTTTT
>.|TRBD2|TRBJ2-5|TRBV11-1
CASSLGLAELQETQYF
TGTGCCAGCAGTCTAGGACTAGCGGAACTACAAGAGACCCAGTACTTC
>.|TRBD2|TRBJ2-7|TRBV7-2
CASSLLAGQLYEQYF
TGTGCCAGCAGCCTACTAGCGGGACAACTTTACGAGCAGTACTTC